This section outlines one TCR beta chain sequence together with its context. Its cognate antigen is unknown. Amplification targeted TCR beta CDR3 regions from RNA transcripts. The HTBI set primed first-round TCR CDR3 RT-PCR. TCRdb fed the multiplex PCR reads into MiXCR, producing one record per CDR3 protein. The sample consists of about 400,000 distinct CDR3 sequences, 11% to 15% of them appearing once. These data originate in a study of T cells in Graves' hyperthyroidism and ophthalmopathy. General study findings and limits: Clonotypes that were expanded in thyroid above 0.001 mostly appeared in blood too.

Patients with ophthalmopathy all had a Clinical Activity Score of at least 3, a NOSPECS grade of at least 4 and duration under 3 months. Exclusion of a patient resulted from uncontrolled infection, other autoimmune disease, pregnancy or lactation. The CDR3 is 14 residues long. Germline V gene sequence: CDR1 SGDLS, CDR2 YYNGEE. The germline V and J ends were trimmed by 7 bases and 1 base, with 11 bases remaining between them. V and J are TRBV9 and TRBJ2-2; weak D call: TRBD1 (6 bases). Source material: blood. This receptor was identified in a man aged 45 to 65 with Graves' ophthalmopathy. The CDR3 spells CASRQGQNTGELFF. The CDR3, as DNA: TGTGCCAGCCGGCAGGGGCAGAACACCGGGGAGCTGTTTTTT.